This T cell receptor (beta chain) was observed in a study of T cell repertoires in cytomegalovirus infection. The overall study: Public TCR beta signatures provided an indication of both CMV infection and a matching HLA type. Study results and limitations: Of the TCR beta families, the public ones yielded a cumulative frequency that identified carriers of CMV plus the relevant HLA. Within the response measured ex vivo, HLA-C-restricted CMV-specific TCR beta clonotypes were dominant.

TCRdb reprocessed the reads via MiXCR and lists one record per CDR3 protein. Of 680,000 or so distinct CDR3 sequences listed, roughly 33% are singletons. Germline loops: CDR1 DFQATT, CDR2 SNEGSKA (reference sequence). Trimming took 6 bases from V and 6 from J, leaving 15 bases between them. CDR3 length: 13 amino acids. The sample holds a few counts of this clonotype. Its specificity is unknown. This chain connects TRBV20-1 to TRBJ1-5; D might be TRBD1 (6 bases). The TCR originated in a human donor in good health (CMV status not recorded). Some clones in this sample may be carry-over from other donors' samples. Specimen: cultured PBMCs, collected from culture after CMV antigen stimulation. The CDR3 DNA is TGCAGTGCCTCAACAGGGTTTACTCAGCCCCAGCATTTT. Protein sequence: CSASTGFTQPQHF.